These 2 T cell receptor beta chains share one sample of origin, sequenced in a study of technical replicates of blood from a few donors. TCRdb's copy holds only in-frame clones and misses some; the assay was immunoSEQ multiplex PCR. The table has about 61,000 clones, approximately 89% seen once. The sample comprised PBMCs. Receptor source: a human donor in good health. Some clones in this sample may be carry-over from other donors' samples.

The genes are TRBV7-7 and TRBJ2-5; a weak D match, TRBD1 (5 bases). The CDR3 has 14 residues. The germline V and J ends were trimmed by 2 bases and 2 bases, with 9 bases remaining between them. Germline CDR1 and CDR2: SSHAT and FNYEAQ (reference sequence). The CDR3 DNA reads TGTGCCAGCAGCTTACAGGGCAAACAAGAGACCCAGTACTTC. The encoded protein is CASSLQGKQETQYF.

V is TRBV6-7 and J is TRBJ2-1, with unresolved D. TRBV6-7 is assigned to the ORF class and has an uncertain function. This CDR3 is built from 13 residues. Trimming stripped 7 bases from V and 0 bases from J, with 7 bases between. CDR3 DNA sequence: TGTGCCAGCACTAGGATCTCCTACAATGAGCAGTTCTTC. It encodes CASTRISYNEQFF.